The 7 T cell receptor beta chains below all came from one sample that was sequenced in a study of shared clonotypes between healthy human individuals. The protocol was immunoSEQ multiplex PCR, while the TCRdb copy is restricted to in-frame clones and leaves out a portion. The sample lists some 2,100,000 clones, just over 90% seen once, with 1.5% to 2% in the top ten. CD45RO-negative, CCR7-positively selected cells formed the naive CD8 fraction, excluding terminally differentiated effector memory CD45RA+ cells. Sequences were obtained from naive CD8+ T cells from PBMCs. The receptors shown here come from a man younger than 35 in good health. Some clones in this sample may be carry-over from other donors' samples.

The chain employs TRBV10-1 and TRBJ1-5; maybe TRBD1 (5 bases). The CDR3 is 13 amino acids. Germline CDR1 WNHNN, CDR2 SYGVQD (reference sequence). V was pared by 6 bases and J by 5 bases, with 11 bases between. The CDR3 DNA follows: TGCGCCAGCAGGGAAAGGGGTTATCAGCCCCAGCATTTT. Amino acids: CASRERGYQPQHF.

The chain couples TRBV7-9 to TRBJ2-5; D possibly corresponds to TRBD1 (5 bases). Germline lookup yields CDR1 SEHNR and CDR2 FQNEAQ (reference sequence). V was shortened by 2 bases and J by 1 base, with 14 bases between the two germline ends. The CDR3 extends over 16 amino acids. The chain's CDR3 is CASSLYGYRSQETQYF. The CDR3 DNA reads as TGTGCCAGCAGCTTATATGGATACAGGAGCCAAGAGACCCAGTACTTC.

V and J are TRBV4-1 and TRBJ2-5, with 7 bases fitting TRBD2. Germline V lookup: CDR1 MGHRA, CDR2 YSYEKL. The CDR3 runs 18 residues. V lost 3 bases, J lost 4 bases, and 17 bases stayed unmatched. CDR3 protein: CASSQRTSGGRAGETQYF. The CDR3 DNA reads TGCGCCAGCAGCCAGCGTACTTCGGGAGGACGCGCCGGAGAGACCCAGTACTTC.

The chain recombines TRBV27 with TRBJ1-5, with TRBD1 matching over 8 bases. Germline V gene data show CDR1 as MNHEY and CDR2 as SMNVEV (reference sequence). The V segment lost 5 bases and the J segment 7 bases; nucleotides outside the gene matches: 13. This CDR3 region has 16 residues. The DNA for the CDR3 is TGTGCCAGCAGTCCCTCGACAGGGGAGGCTAACCAGCCCCAGCATTTT. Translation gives CASSPSTGEANQPQHF.

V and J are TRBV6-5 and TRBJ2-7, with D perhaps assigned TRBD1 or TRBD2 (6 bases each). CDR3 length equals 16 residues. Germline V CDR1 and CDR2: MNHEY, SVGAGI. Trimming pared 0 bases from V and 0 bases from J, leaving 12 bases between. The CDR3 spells CASSYSTSGASYEQYF. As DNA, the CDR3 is TGTGCCAGCAGTTACTCGACCTCGGGGGCCTCCTACGAGCAGTACTTC.

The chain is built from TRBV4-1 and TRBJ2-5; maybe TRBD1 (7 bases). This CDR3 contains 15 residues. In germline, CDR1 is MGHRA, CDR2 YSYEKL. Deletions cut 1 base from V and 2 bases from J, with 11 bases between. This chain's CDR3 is CASSQVGGQQETQYF. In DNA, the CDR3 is TGCGCCAGCAGCCAAGTGGGGGGACAGCAAGAGACCCAGTACTTC.

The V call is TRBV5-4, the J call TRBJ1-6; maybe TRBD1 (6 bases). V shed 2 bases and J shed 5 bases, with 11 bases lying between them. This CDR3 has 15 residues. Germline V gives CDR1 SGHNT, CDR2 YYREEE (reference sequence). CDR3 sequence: CASSFGRGHNSPLHF. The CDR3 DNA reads TGTGCCAGCAGCTTTGGCAGGGGTCATAATTCACCCCTCCACTTT.